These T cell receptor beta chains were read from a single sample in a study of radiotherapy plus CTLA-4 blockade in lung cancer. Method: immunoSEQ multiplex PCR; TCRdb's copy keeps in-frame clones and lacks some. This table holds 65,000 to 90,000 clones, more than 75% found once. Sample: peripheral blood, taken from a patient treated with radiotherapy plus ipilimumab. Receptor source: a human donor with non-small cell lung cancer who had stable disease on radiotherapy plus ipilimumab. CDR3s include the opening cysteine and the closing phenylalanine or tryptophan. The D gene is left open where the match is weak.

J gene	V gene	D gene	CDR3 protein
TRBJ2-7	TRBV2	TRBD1	CASSDWDSSYEQYF
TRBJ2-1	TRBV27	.	CASSPNSLGNEQFF
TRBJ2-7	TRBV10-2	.	CASSPADEQYF
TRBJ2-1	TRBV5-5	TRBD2	CASSLASGGSYNEQFF
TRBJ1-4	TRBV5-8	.	CASSLAVEGYNEKLFF
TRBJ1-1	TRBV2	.	CASSLLTGLNTEAFF
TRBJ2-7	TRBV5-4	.	CASSLGGASYEQYF
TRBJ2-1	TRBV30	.	CAWSARVDEQFF
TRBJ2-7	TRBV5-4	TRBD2	CASSLVSSGIYEQYF
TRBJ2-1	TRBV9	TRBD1	CASSTGGRDRVNEQFF